One T cell receptor beta chain is described in this entry. This specimen comes from a study of shared clonotypes between healthy human individuals. Splitting of CD4+ cells produced CD45RA+ naive and CD45RA-negative memory subsets. The protocol was immunoSEQ multiplex PCR, while the TCRdb copy is restricted to in-frame clones and leaves out a portion. The sample holds some 2 million clones, 95% seen once. The germline V and J ends were trimmed by 6 bases and 1 base, with 12 bases remaining between them. The germline V gene encodes CDR1 SGHTA and CDR2 FQGNSA. The CDR3 extends over 14 amino acids. The receptor comes from a man younger than 35 in good health. The sequencing input was naive CD4+ T cells sorted from blood. Subset defined: CD45RA+ positively selected. The chain combines TRBV7-2 with TRBJ1-1; no definite D call. This CDR3 reads CASRPTHQNTEAFF. CDR3 coding DNA: TGTGCCAGCAGACCAACTCACCAGAACACTGAAGCTTTCTTT.